One and the same sample provided the 24 T cell receptor beta chains below, sequenced in a study of blood T cell repertoires in COVID-19. Method: immunoSEQ multiplex PCR; TCRdb's copy keeps in-frame clones and lacks some. The sample holds 150,000 to 200,000 clones, 87% seen once. Specimen: PBMCs or T cells enriched from blood (not recorded which). These receptors were collected from a woman between 50 and 59 years old who had recovered from COVID-19.

This clone was seen just once. The CDR3 reads CASSFGVGGSNYGYTF. The CDR3 nucleotides read TGTGCCAGCAGCTTCGGTGTGGGGGGGTCGAACTATGGCTACACCTTC. The rearrangement joins TRBV11-2 to TRBJ1-2; maybe TRBD1 (5 bases). The V gene's germline CDR1 is SGHAT and CDR2 FQNNGV. The CDR3 is made up of 16 amino acids. Trimming left V 3 bases short and J 2 bases short, with 16 bases between. Based on the CDR3 plus reference TRBV11-2 and TRBJ1-2, the full variable domain is EAGVAQSPRYKIIEKRQSVAFWCNPISGHATLYWYQQILGQGPKLLIQFQNNGVVDDSQLPKDRFSAERLKGVDSTLKIQPAKLEDSAVYLCASSFGVGGSNYGYTFGSGTRLTVV.

V gene TRBV24-1 combines with J gene TRBJ2-5, with D possibly being TRBD2 (6 bases). CDR3 length: 15 residues. V was clipped by 4 bases and J by 2 bases, with 13 bases between them. Germline V gene lookup returns CDR1 KGHDR and CDR2 SFDVKD. This CDR3 is CATSETTSFQETQYF. DNA of the CDR3: TGTGCCACCAGTGAGACAACTAGCTTTCAAGAGACCCAGTACTTC.

The chain links TRBV3-1 (or the pseudogene TRBV3-2) to TRBJ2-4; the D gene is possibly TRBD2 (6 bases). Germline CDR1 is LGHDT and CDR2 is YNNKEL (reference sequence). The CDR3 sequence is 14 residues long. Trimming left V 1 base short and J 11 bases short, with 15 bases between. The CDR3 sequence: CASSQGVGGLVQYF. Here the CDR3 DNA reads TGTGCCAGCAGCCAAGGAGTGGGAGGATTGGTTCAGTACTTC.

The J gene is TRBJ1-2, the V gene TRBV27, with D possibly TRBD1 on 6 matching bases. Trimming stripped 7 bases from V and 2 bases from J, with 17 bases between. From germline, CDR1 is MNHEY and CDR2 SMNVEV (reference sequence). The CDR3 loop spans 15 amino acids. The CDR3 DNA reads as TGTGCCAGCATCCCCCGGGCAGGGGCCAACTATGGCTACACCTTC. It encodes CASIPRAGANYGYTF.

This clone has a handful of counts. The V gene is TRBV9, the J gene TRBJ2-1; 7 nucleotides align to TRBD2. With 0 bases clipped from V and 0 bases from J, the junction kept 6 bases outside the gene matches. CDR3 length: 17 amino acids. Per the germline V gene, CDR1 is SGDLS and CDR2 is YYNGEE. This chain's CDR3 is CASSVEELAVSYNEQFF. In nucleotides, the CDR3 is TGTGCCAGCAGCGTAGAAGAGCTAGCGGTCTCCTACAATGAGCAGTTCTTC.

This sequence joins TRBV28 and TRBJ1-5, with D perhaps matching TRBD1 (6 bases). The CDR3 is 14 residues long. Between the trimmed V and J ends, which lost 4 bases and 7 bases, there was a span of 14 bases. From germline, CDR1 is MDHEN and CDR2 SYDVKM. For the CDR3, the DNA is TGTGCCAGCAGTTGGCAGGGAGGGGGACAGCCCCAGCATTTT. Translation gives CASSWQGGGQPQHF.

This clone was found once. The chain joins TRBV2 to TRBJ2-2, with a tentative D call TRBD1 (6 bases). Germline V gene sequence: CDR1 SNHLY, CDR2 FYNNEI. Trimming cost V 8 bases and J 4 bases, with 17 bases left between them. The CDR3 runs 15 residues. The chain's CDR3 is CASGRTEGITGELFF. CDR3 nucleotide sequence: TGTGCCAGCGGTAGGACAGAGGGGATCACCGGGGAGCTGTTTTTT.

This chain joins TRBV30 and TRBJ2-5; 11 positions agree with TRBD2. There are 17 residues in the CDR3. Germline V gene data show CDR1 as GTSNPN and CDR2 as SVGIG (reference sequence). The J segment lost 2 bases and the V segment lost 0 bases, leaving 8 bases of the junction unmatched. CDR3 coding DNA: TGTGCCTGGAGTGTATCCCGTACTAGCGGGAGTCAAGAGACCCAGTACTTC. It is translated as CAWSVSRTSGSQETQYF. The variable domain in full, with the rest retrieved from reference TRBV30 and TRBJ2-5, is SQTIHQWPATLVQPVGSPLSLECTVEGTSNPNLYWYRQAAGRGLQLLFYSVGIGQISSEVPQNLSASRPQDRQFILSSKKLLLSDSGFYLCAWSVSRTSGSQETQYFGPGTRLLVL.

The chain employs TRBV18 and TRBJ2-4; weak D call: TRBD1 (6 bases). The V end lost 4 bases, the J end lost 6 bases, and 10 bases lay between the germline ends. Germline V gene data show CDR1 as KGHSH and CDR2 as LQKENI. This CDR3 has 13 amino acids. CDR3 in amino acids: CASSLPTGNIQYF. The CDR3 DNA is TGTGCCAGCTCACTACCGACAGGAAACATTCAGTACTTC.

The rearrangement links TRBV2 to TRBJ2-7; 10 nucleotides agree with TRBD1. V was clipped by 7 bases and J by 0 bases; unmatched bases: 3. The V gene's germline CDR1 is SNHLY and CDR2 FYNNEI. The CDR3 has 14 amino acids. The CDR3 DNA reads TGTGCCAGCACGAGGACAGGGGGCTCCTACGAGCAGTACTTC. Its translation: CASTRTGGSYEQYF.

This chain connects TRBV5-1 to TRBJ1-1; D remains ambiguous. The CDR3 is 15 residues long. With 3 bases removed from V and 1 base from J, the gap between germline ends came to 13 bases. Germline V gene data show CDR1 as SGHRS and CDR2 as YFSETQ. CDR3 in DNA: TGCGCCAGCAGCTGGGGAGGTGGCCAGAACACTGAAGCTTTCTTT. This encodes CASSWGGGQNTEAFF.

The DNA of the CDR3 is TGTGCCATCAGTGATCAGGACAGTTCCTATGGCTACACCTTC. This encodes CAISDQDSSYGYTF. The chain employs TRBV10-3 and TRBJ1-2; TRBD1 might be the D (6 bases). V lost 3 bases, J lost 4 bases, and 12 bases lay in between. The CDR3 extends over 14 amino acids. CDR1 ENHRY and CDR2 SYGVKD come from the germline V gene.

The CDR3 sequence is CASSPAGQGTEQYF. The CDR3 coding sequence is TGCGCCAGCAGCCCGGCGGGGCAGGGCACCGAGCAGTACTTC. The chain has TRBV10-1 and TRBJ2-7, with TRBD2 as a possible D gene (6 bases). CDR3 size: 14 residues. Germline V gene data show CDR1 as WNHNN and CDR2 as SYGVQD (reference sequence). Trimming cost V 6 bases and J 6 bases, with 18 bases left between them.

The chain has TRBV5-1 and TRBJ2-2; 8 nucleotides align to TRBD2. This CDR3 comprises 16 residues. Germline trimming cut 2 bases from V and 3 bases from J; bases unmatched to any gene: 6. Looked up from germline, CDR1 is SGHRS and CDR2 is YFSETQ. In DNA, the CDR3 is TGCGCCAGCAGCTTCGAACCGGGAGGGTACACCGGGGAGCTGTTTTTT. It yields the protein CASSFEPGGYTGELFF.

For this clone: Because it lacks the conserved phenylalanine or tryptophan at the end, this CDR3 is likely a read error. No DNA is shown, since the ends of the CDR3 on it are uncertain; the CDR3 is the one TCRdb lists. The rearrangement joins TRBV10-3 to TRBJ2-4; the tabulated D call, TRBD1, remains unverified against the DNA. Looked up from germline, CDR1 is ENHRY and CDR2 is SYGVKD. The CDR3 has 12 residues if both end residues are counted. CDR3 sequence reads: CAISENGQGPKL.

The V call is TRBV6-5, the J call TRBJ1-5, with 8 bases aligning to TRBD1. The CDR3 is made up of 14 amino acids. The V and J ends lost 2 bases and 6 bases, in that order; junction bases with no gene match: 3. Germline V lookup: CDR1 MNHEY, CDR2 SVGAGI. CDR3 sequence: CASSYTGQGQPQHF. The CDR3 nucleotides are TGTGCCAGCAGTTACACCGGACAGGGTCAGCCCCAGCATTTT.

V usage is TRBV4-3 and J usage is TRBJ1-2; 8 bases fit TRBD1. J gave up 4 bases and V 2 bases, and 9 bases lay outside the gene matches. The CDR3 extends over 16 amino acids. Germline V lookup: CDR1 LGHNA, CDR2 YSLEER. CDR3 protein: CASSQKPGQATYGYTF. DNA for the CDR3: TGCGCCAGCAGCCAAAAACCGGGACAGGCAACCTATGGCTACACCTTC.

With respect to this clone: The junction and the germline gene differ at one end; a read error may be behind it. The rearrangement joins TRBV7-3 to TRBJ2-1; D not certain. There are 14 residues in the CDR3. From germline, CDR1 is SGHTA and CDR2 FQGTGA. The CDR3 protein is CASSPTGSSNEQFF. The CDR3 bases are TGTGCCAGCAGCCCAACCGGGTCCTCCAATGAGCAGTTCTTC.

CDR3 sequence reads: CASSFETGATYEQYF. CDR3 nucleotide sequence: TGTGCCAGCAGTTTCGAGACGGGAGCCACCTACGAGCAGTACTTC. This chain connects TRBV28 to TRBJ2-7; D might be TRBD2 (6 bases). Germline CDR1 and CDR2: MDHEN and SYDVKM. V was clipped by 3 bases and J by 2 bases, with 14 bases between them. The CDR3 has 15 residues.

The chain links TRBV7-8 to TRBJ1-2; TRBD1 agrees at 7 bases. Germline trimming cut 2 bases from V and 8 bases from J; bases unmatched to any gene: 14. CDR1 is SGHVS, CDR2 FQNEAQ, per germline. CDR3 length equals 16 residues. The CDR3: CASSLRRQGGVRGYTF. The CDR3, as DNA: TGTGCCAGCAGCTTACGTCGACAGGGAGGTGTGAGGGGCTACACCTTC.

The rearrangement uses TRBV7-9 and TRBJ1-1; 9 bases fit TRBD1. CDR3 length equals 16 residues. V shed 4 bases and J 0 bases; nucleotides not matched to a gene: 6. CDR1 and CDR2 (germline): SEHNR, FQNEAQ (reference sequence). The CDR3 here is CASSYRTGAMNTEAFF. In DNA form, the CDR3 reads TGTGCCAGCAGCTACCGGACAGGGGCCATGAACACTGAAGCTTTCTTT.

The chain combines TRBV6-5 with TRBJ1-6; no reliable D call. Germline V CDR1 and CDR2: MNHEY, SVGAGI. Between the trimmed V and J ends, which lost 3 bases and 8 bases, there was a span of 5 bases. The length of the CDR3 is 12 residues. CDR3 loop: CASSYRDSPLHF. Written as DNA, the CDR3 is TGTGCCAGCAGTTATCGGGATTCACCCCTCCACTTT.

The V gene is TRBV2, the J gene TRBJ2-7; D may be TRBD1 (6 bases). The length of the CDR3 is 15 residues. V gave up 4 bases and J gave up 0 bases, with 13 bases separating them. Per germline, CDR1 SNHLY and CDR2 FYNNEI. CDR3 coding DNA: TGTGCCAGCAGTGTGGGCAGGGGACCCTCCTACGAGCAGTACTTC. Translating it yields CASSVGRGPSYEQYF.

This sequence joins TRBV28 and TRBJ2-3, with TRBD2 as a possible D gene (6 bases). Germline CDR1 reads MDHEN; CDR2 reads SYDVKM. V was pared by 1 base and J by 2 bases, with 19 bases between. CDR3 size: 18 residues. CDR3 coding DNA: TGTGCCAGCAGTTTATACCCTCCGTCTAGCGACTACACAGATACGCAGTATTTT. It yields the protein CASSLYPPSSDYTDTQYF.